This entry lists 9 T cell receptor beta chains sequenced from one sample in a study of T cell responses to AZD1222 COVID-19 vaccine. Generated by immunoSEQ multiplex PCR, the TCRdb table keeps only in-frame clones and is missing some. The sample records 100,000 to 150,000 clones, 90% being singletons. The sequences come from peripheral blood, collected on day 0 of AZD1222 vaccination. Receptors were obtained from an adult in good health.

J is TRBJ2-7 and V is TRBV10-2, with 10 bases that match TRBD1. Germline values: CDR1 WSHSY, CDR2 SAAADI. V shed 7 bases and J 4 bases; nucleotides not matched to a gene: 10. This CDR3 is built from 15 residues. Written as DNA, the CDR3 is TGCGCCAGCAATGTTAGGACAGGGGGATTATACGAGCAGTACTTC. Translation gives CASNVRTGGLYEQYF.

The chain uses TRBV19 and TRBJ1-1; D might be TRBD1 (5 bases). Per the germline V gene, CDR1 is LNHDA and CDR2 is SQIVND (reference sequence). V lost 5 bases, J lost 4 bases, and 8 bases lay in between. CDR3 length: 12 amino acids. The DNA of the CDR3 is TGTGCCAGTAGTGATAGGGGCACTGAAGCTTTCTTT. Its protein is CASSDRGTEAFF.

The V call is TRBV19, the J call TRBJ2-3, with 11 bases lining up with TRBD2. With 6 bases clipped from V and 7 bases from J, the junction kept 9 bases outside the gene matches. Germline V gene sequence: CDR1 LNHDA, CDR2 SQIVND (reference sequence). The CDR3 has 15 residues. The CDR3 DNA sequence: TGTGCCAGTAGCCTTCTAGCGGGAGGAGGGAATACGCAGTATTTT. This gives the protein CASSLLAGGGNTQYF.

The rearrangement links TRBV5-4 to TRBJ2-1; D may match TRBD1 or TRBD2 (5 bases each). The V and J ends lost 5 bases and 6 bases respectively, with 12 bases between them. The germline V gene encodes CDR1 SGHNT and CDR2 YYREEE (reference sequence). This CDR3 comprises 13 residues. CDR3 loop: CASRPGTGNEQFF. DNA for the CDR3: TGTGCCAGCAGACCTGGGACCGGCAATGAGCAGTTCTTC.

The V and J genes are TRBV6-5 and TRBJ1-1; D gene uncertain. Germline V gives CDR1 MNHEY, CDR2 SVGAGI. Trimming shortened V by 4 bases and J by 2 bases, and 14 bases separated the two germline ends. The CDR3 is 15 amino acids. CDR3: CASSLGPNGNTEAFF. The CDR3 DNA reads as TGTGCCAGCAGTTTAGGACCAAATGGCAACACTGAAGCTTTCTTT.

DNA of the CDR3: TGCAGTGCTAGTACTAGCGGACCCACCGGGGAGCTGTTTTTT. As protein: CSASTSGPTGELFF. The chain is built from TRBV20-1 and TRBJ2-2; 8 bases map to TRBD2. CDR3 length: 14 residues. Germline-derived CDR1 and CDR2 are DFQATT and SNEGSKA (reference sequence). The V and J ends lost 3 bases and 4 bases, in that order; junction bases with no gene match: 4.

The chain links TRBV6-5 to TRBJ2-3; 11 nucleotides match TRBD2. J gave up 2 bases and V 7 bases, and 5 bases lay outside the gene matches. CDR1 MNHEY and CDR2 SVGAGI come from the germline V gene. This CDR3 is built from 15 residues. The CDR3 loop reads CASNRLAGSTDTQYF. Written as DNA, the CDR3 is TGTGCCAGCAACCGACTAGCGGGATCCACAGATACGCAGTATTTT.

The chain employs TRBV28 and TRBJ2-7; possibly TRBD1 for D (6 bases). V lost 4 bases and J 2 bases, leaving 15 bases between the germline ends. This CDR3 comprises 15 residues. Per the germline V gene, CDR1 is MDHEN and CDR2 is SYDVKM. In DNA form, the CDR3 reads TGTGCCAGCAGTTCAATGACTAAGGGGGCCTACGAGCAGTACTTC. As protein: CASSSMTKGAYEQYF.

The V call is TRBV28, the J call TRBJ2-5; 7 positions agree with TRBD2. The CDR3 spans 12 residues. Trimming cost V 8 bases and J 2 bases; bases outside gene matches: 2. Germline CDR1 MDHEN, CDR2 SYDVKM. The CDR3 DNA follows: TGTGCCAGCGGGCGGGGGCAAGAGACCCAGTACTTC. Its translation: CASGRGQETQYF.